This T cell receptor (beta chain) was sequenced during a study of blood T cell repertoires in COVID-19. Source study methods: By means of reference gene primer amplification, nucleated cell counts were estimated. Method: immunoSEQ multiplex PCR; TCRdb's copy keeps in-frame clones and lacks some. V and J calls plus clone size are reproduced from that table; the DNA served to infer D and trimming. The data contain roughly 330,000 clones, 70% to 90% of them seen just once; the ten biggest clones take up 4.5% to 7%. There are 13 residues in the CDR3. V was cut by 5 bases and J by 5 bases, with 12 bases left in between. Germline V gives CDR1 SGHTA, CDR2 FQGTGA. This clone was recorded once.

V usage is TRBV7-3 and J usage is TRBJ2-5; D uncertain. This TCR came from a woman aged 30 to 39 who had recovered from COVID-19. Sequenced: PBMCs or T cells enriched from blood (not recorded which). As DNA, the CDR3 is TGTGCCAGCAGCCCCGGGTCCCAGGAGACCCAGTACTTC. Translated, it gives CASSPGSQETQYF.